The TCR beta chain under discussion was sequenced for a study of blood T cell repertoires in COVID-19. Study-level information: Some COVID-19 samples were acute and others convalescent; all came from the United States, Italy and Spain. PBMCs, B-cell-depleted T cells, or T cells were the source of the cDNA or gDNA that made up the material.

Original handling: Amplifying reference gene primers gave estimates of nucleated cell counts. Sequenced by immunoSEQ multiplex PCR; TCRdb stores in-frame clones only, minus some. V, J and clone size are those of that table, while D and trimming were read from the DNA. The sample has 100,000 to 120,000 clones; approximately 90% are singletons. Looked up from germline, CDR1 is MDHEN and CDR2 is SYDVKM. Germline trimming cut 7 bases from V and 1 base from J; bases unmatched to any gene: 10. The CDR3 extends over 16 amino acids. This clonotype was obtained from a woman in her sixties or seventies who had recovered from COVID-19. Sequencing input: peripheral blood. The V call is TRBV28, the J call TRBJ1-1; 9 bases are shared with TRBD1. CDR3 DNA: TGTGCCAGCAAGGTAGGGACAGGGCAGAGGAACACTGAAGCTTTCTTT. This encodes CASKVGTGQRNTEAFF.